The 21 T cell receptor beta chains listed next were all sequenced from one sample in a study of T-cell memory formation after mild COVID-19. From the 5' RACE reads, TCRdb called clonotypes with MiXCR, one entry per CDR3 protein. The sample has hundreds of thousands of distinct CDR3 sequences, approximately 7.6% seen once. Material for sequencing was PBMCs or a T cell subset sorted from them (not recorded which). These receptors originate from a young man who had mild COVID-19 (a few samples of this study predate the infection). Cell type and time point are not known.

This clonotype occurred once. The J gene is TRBJ2-1, the V gene TRBV6-5, with unresolved D. This CDR3 has 15 residues. The V end lost 5 bases, the J end lost 0 bases, and 11 bases lay between the germline ends. Germline V gene lookup returns CDR1 MNHEY and CDR2 SVGAGI. The CDR3 sequence: CASSTTLSSYNEQFF. The CDR3 DNA is TGTGCCAGCAGTACAACATTGAGCTCCTACAATGAGCAGTTCTTC.

DNA for the CDR3: TGTGCCACCGGTAGCACAGATACGCAGTATTTT. Residues: CATGSTDTQYF. The J gene is TRBJ2-3, the V gene TRBV24-1; D is undetermined. Germline V gene lookup returns CDR1 KGHDR and CDR2 SFDVKD. The CDR3 has 11 residues. Trimming removed 9 bases from V and 0 bases from J, with 3 bases in between.

V gene TRBV7-2 combines with J gene TRBJ1-4; no reliable D call. This CDR3 spans 15 amino acids. The ends were cut back, 0 bases at V and 7 bases at J, with 12 bases in the middle. Germline CDR1 is SGHTA and CDR2 is FQGNSA. CDR3 in amino acids: CASSLAGTGSEKLFF. DNA of the CDR3: TGTGCCAGCAGCTTAGCTGGAACCGGGAGTGAAAAACTGTTTTTT.

This chain joins TRBV18 and TRBJ2-7; the D is unclear. V was shortened by 3 bases and J by 5 bases, with 5 bases between the two germline ends. The CDR3 is 11 residues long. Germline V gene sequence: CDR1 KGHSH, CDR2 LQKENI. The CDR3 DNA reads TGTGCCAGCTCACCGAGACACGAGCAGTACTTC. Translation gives CASSPRHEQYF.

The chain uses TRBV12-3 or TRBV12-4 and TRBJ1-1; the D is unclear. Trimming removed 1 base from V and 7 bases from J, with 16 bases in between. CDR3 length: 15 amino acids. As DNA, the CDR3 is TGTGCCAGCAGTTTAGTTCCACGGCTGGACTATGAAGCTTTCTTT. Protein product: CASSLVPRLDYEAFF.

This clonotype was counted a few times. The V call is TRBV19, the J call TRBJ2-5; TRBD1 or TRBD2 may be the D gene (5 bases each). The CDR3 extends over 13 amino acids. The V end was cut by 1 base, the J end by 5 bases, with 8 bases between. CDR1 and CDR2 (germline): LNHDA, SQIVND (reference sequence). The DNA of the CDR3 is TGTGCCAGTAGTATAGCCGGGGCCGAGACCCAGTACTTC. Its protein product is CASSIAGAETQYF.

This clonotype occurred once. A junction end diverges from the germline sequence, so it may reflect a read error. The chain couples TRBV7-7 to TRBJ2-5, with D perhaps TRBD2 (6 bases). The germline CDR1 and CDR2 sequences are SSHAT and FNYEAQ (reference sequence). The CDR3 has 14 residues. CDR3 residues: CASSYWGDGETQYF. The CDR3 DNA reads as TGTGCTAGCAGCTACTGGGGGGACGGTGAGACCCAGTACTTC.

The sample holds a few counts of this clonotype. V and J are TRBV7-2 and TRBJ1-6, with no clear D. Trimming took off 0 bases at V and 10 bases at J, with 13 bases between the two ends. The CDR3 has 15 residues. CDR1 and CDR2 (germline): SGHTA, FQGNSA. The CDR3 coding sequence is TGTGCCAGCAGCTTAGCGTCCGGGCAGACGTCACCCCTCCACTTT. Translated, it gives CASSLASGQTSPLHF. Drawing the rest from reference TRBV7-2 and TRBJ1-6, the complete variable domain is GAGVSQSPSNKVTEKGKDVELRCDPISGHTALYWYRQSLGQGLEFLIYFQGNSAPDKSGLPSDRFSAERTGGSVSTLTIQRTQQEDSAVYLCASSLASGQTSPLHFGNGTRLTVT.

This clonotype was found a few times. The gene calls are TRBV20-1 and TRBJ2-7, with D perhaps TRBD2 (6 bases). With 3 bases removed from V and 4 bases from J, the gap between germline ends came to 10 bases. Germline V CDR1 and CDR2: DFQATT, SNEGSKA (reference sequence). The CDR3 loop spans 12 amino acids. This CDR3 is CSASAGLYEQYF. The CDR3 DNA sequence: TGCAGTGCTAGTGCGGGGCTATACGAGCAGTACTTC.

The chain has TRBV4-1 and TRBJ2-7; D ambiguous. Deletions cut 1 base from V and 2 bases from J, with 9 bases between. The CDR3 runs 14 residues. Germline V CDR1 and CDR2: MGHRA, YSYEKL. The CDR3 reads CASSQASITYEQYF. CDR3 in DNA: TGCGCCAGCAGCCAAGCGAGTATAACCTACGAGCAGTACTTC.

This clonotype was recorded a few times. V and J are TRBV9 and TRBJ2-1; 8 bases align to TRBD2. There are 15 residues in the CDR3. V gave up 1 base and J gave up 4 bases; unmatched junction bases: 4. CDR1 is SGDLS, CDR2 YYNGEE, per germline. As DNA, the CDR3 is TGTGCCAGCAGCGTATCGGGGGGGCCTTACAATGAGCAGTTCTTC. This gives the protein CASSVSGGPYNEQFF.

The chain has TRBV6-5 and TRBJ2-2; possibly TRBD1 for D (5 bases). The V gene lost 7 bases and the J gene lost 0 bases, with 15 bases spanning the gap. The CDR3 is 16 amino acids. The germline gives CDR1 MNHEY, CDR2 SVGAGI. The CDR3 here is CASTTTGFANTGELFF. DNA for the CDR3: TGTGCCAGCACTACAACAGGCTTCGCGAACACCGGGGAGCTGTTTTTT.

The sample holds a few counts of this clonotype. The chain carries TRBV5-1 and TRBJ1-1; tentative D call: TRBD1 (5 bases). Trimming stripped 1 base from V and 4 bases from J, with 14 bases between. In germline, CDR1 is SGHRS, CDR2 YFSETQ. The CDR3 extends over 15 amino acids. The chain's CDR3 is CASSLWGERGTEAFF. CDR3 nucleotide sequence: TGCGCCAGCAGCTTGTGGGGGGAAAGGGGCACTGAAGCTTTCTTT.

This clonotype has ten or more counts. The chain joins TRBV25-1 to TRBJ2-4, with D hard to call. The CDR3 totals 15 residues. V dropped 5 bases and J dropped 0 bases, with 11 bases sitting between them. Germline V gene data show CDR1 as MGHDK and CDR2 as SYGVNS. The CDR3 loop reads CASSPLDLAKNIQYF. The CDR3 DNA sequence: TGTGCCAGCAGTCCCCTTGATCTAGCCAAAAACATTCAGTACTTC.

The chain employs TRBV7-2 and TRBJ1-5; TRBD1 might be the D (5 bases). This CDR3 spans 17 amino acids. Per germline, CDR1 SGHTA and CDR2 FQGNSA. With 1 base removed from V and 5 bases from J, the gap between germline ends came to 18 bases. The CDR3 DNA reads as TGTGCCAGCAGCTTAGTCGGGACGCCCCTTGTCCATCAGCCCCAGCATTTT. It specifies CASSLVGTPLVHQPQHF.

This chain joins TRBV5-4 and TRBJ2-5; D remains unclear. The germline CDR1 and CDR2 sequences are SGHNT and YYREEE (reference sequence). The CDR3 has 13 amino acids. Trimming shortened V by 4 bases and J by 1 base, and 8 bases separated the two germline ends. The chain's CDR3 is CASSADGQETQYF. As DNA, the CDR3 is TGTGCCAGCAGCGCCGACGGCCAAGAGACCCAGTACTTC. The entire variable domain, with the rest obtained from reference TRBV5-4 and TRBJ2-5, is as follows: ETGVTQSPTHLIKTRGQQVTLRCSSQSGHNTVSWYQQALGQGPQFIFQYYREEENGRGNFPPRFSGLQFPNYSSELNVNALELDDSALYLCASSADGQETQYFGPGTRLLVL.

This clonotype was counted only a few times. This rearrangement joins TRBV20-1 to TRBJ2-7; 7 nucleotides agree with TRBD1. In germline, CDR1 is DFQATT, CDR2 SNEGSKA (reference sequence). This CDR3 has 15 residues. J was trimmed by 0 bases and V by 6 bases; bases with no gene match: 11. The DNA for the CDR3 is TGCAGTGCAAACGAGCCCCGACAGGGCTCCTACGAGCAGTACTTC. Its protein product is CSANEPRQGSYEQYF.

In its sample, this clonotype was seen a few times. CDR3 loop: CASSFHPGGDKYV. CDR3 DNA: TGTGCCAGCAGCTTTCACCCTGGCGGGGATAAGTACGTC. The gene calls are TRBV7-6 and TRBJ2-7, with a weak D call TRBD2 (6 bases). Germline V gives CDR1 SGHVS, CDR2 FNYEAQ. V lost 3 bases, J lost 11 bases, and 17 bases lay in between. CDR3 size: 13 residues.

J is TRBJ1-2 and V is TRBV29-1; D not resolved. This CDR3 is built from 12 residues. Trimming pared 6 bases from V and 4 bases from J, leaving 12 bases between. Germline lookup yields CDR1 SQVTM and CDR2 ANQGSEA. The CDR3 nucleotides are TGCAGCGTCCGAGCCCGGGGCTATGGCTACACCTTC. Translating gives CSVRARGYGYTF.

The chain is built from TRBV4-1 and TRBJ1-2, with D unresolved. CDR3 length: 14 residues. V was trimmed by 3 bases and J by 1 base, leaving 9 bases between them. Germline CDR1 is MGHRA and CDR2 is YSYEKL. CDR3 DNA sequence: TGCGCCAGCAGCCAGAGTCGGCTTAACTATGGCTACACCTTC. This encodes CASSQSRLNYGYTF.

This clonotype showed up just a few times. The CDR3 loop reads CATSDLLASGELFF. The DNA for the CDR3 is TGTGCCACCAGTGATTTGCTAGCGTCCGGGGAGCTGTTTTTT. The chain recombines TRBV24-1 with TRBJ2-2; D is perhaps TRBD2 (6 bases). Germline loops: CDR1 KGHDR, CDR2 SFDVKD. Trimming removed 0 bases at V and 6 bases at J, with 7 bases between. The CDR3 is made up of 14 amino acids.